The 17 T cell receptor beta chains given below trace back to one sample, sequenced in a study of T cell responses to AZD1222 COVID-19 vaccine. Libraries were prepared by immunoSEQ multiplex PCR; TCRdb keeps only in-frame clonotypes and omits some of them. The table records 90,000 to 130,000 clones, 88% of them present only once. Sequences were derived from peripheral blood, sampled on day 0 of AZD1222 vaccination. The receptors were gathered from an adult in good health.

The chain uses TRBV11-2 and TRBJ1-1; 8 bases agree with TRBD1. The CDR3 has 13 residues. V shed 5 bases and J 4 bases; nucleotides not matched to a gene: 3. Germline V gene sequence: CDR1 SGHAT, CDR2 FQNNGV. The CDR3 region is CASSTDRATEAFF. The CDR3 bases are TGTGCCAGCAGCACGGACAGGGCCACTGAAGCTTTCTTT.

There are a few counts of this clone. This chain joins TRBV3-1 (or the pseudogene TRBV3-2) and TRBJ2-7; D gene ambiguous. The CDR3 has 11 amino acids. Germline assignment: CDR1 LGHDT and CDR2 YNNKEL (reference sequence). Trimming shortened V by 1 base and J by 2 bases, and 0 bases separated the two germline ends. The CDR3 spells CASSQAYEQYF. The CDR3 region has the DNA TGTGCCAGCAGCCAAGCCTACGAGCAGTACTTC.

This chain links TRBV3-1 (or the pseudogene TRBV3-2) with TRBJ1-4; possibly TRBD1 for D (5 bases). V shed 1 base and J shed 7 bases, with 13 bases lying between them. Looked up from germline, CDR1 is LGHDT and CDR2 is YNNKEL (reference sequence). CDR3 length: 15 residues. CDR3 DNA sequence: TGTGCCAGCAGCCAAGCCCGGGGCTCGAGTGAAAAACTGTTTTTT. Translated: CASSQARGSSEKLFF.

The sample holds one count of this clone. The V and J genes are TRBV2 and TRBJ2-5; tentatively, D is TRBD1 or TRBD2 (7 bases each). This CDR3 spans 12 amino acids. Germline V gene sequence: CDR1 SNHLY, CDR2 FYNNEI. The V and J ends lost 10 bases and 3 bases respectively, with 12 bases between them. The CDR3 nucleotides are TGTGCCACTCAGGGGGGGGAAGAGACCCAGTACTTC. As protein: CATQGGEETQYF.

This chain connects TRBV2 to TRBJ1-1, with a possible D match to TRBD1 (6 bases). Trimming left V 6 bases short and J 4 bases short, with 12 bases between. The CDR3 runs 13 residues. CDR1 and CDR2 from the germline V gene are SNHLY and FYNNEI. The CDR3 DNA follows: TGTGCCAGCAGCAGAGGGGGATCCACTGAAGCTTTCTTT. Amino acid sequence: CASSRGGSTEAFF.

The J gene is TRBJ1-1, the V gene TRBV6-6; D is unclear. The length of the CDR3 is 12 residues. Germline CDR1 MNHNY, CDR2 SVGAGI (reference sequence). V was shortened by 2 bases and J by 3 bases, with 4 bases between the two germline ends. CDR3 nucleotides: TGTGCCAGCAGTTACGTGGACACTGAAGCTTTCTTT. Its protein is CASSYVDTEAFF.

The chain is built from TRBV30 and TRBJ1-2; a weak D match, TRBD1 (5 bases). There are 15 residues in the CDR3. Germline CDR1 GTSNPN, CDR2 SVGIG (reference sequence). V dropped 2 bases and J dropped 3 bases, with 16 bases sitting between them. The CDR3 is CAWSPPGTTYYGYTF. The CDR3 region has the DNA TGTGCCTGGAGTCCCCCGGGGACTACTTACTATGGCTACACCTTC.

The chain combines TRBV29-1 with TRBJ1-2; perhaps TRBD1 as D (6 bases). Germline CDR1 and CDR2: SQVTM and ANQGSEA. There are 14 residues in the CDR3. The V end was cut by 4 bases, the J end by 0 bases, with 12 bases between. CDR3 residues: CSVVDGQTNYGYTF. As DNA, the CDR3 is TGCAGCGTTGTTGATGGACAGACTAACTATGGCTACACCTTC.

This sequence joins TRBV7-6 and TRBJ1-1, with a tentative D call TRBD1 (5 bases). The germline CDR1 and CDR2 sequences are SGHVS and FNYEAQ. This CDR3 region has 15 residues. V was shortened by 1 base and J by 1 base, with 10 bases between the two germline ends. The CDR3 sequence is CASSLGQSPNTEAFF. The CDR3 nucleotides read TGTGCCAGCAGCTTAGGACAGAGTCCGAACACTGAAGCTTTCTTT.

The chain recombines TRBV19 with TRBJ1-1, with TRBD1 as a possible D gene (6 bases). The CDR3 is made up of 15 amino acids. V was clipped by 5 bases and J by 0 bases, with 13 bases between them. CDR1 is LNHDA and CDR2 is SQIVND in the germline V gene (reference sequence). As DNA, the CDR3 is TGTGCCAGTAGTCGGACAGATCTCATGAACACTGAAGCTTTCTTT. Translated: CASSRTDLMNTEAFF.

The CDR3 DNA reads as TGTGCCAGCAATCGAAGGGACTTCTCCTACGAGCAGTACTTC. It codes for CASNRRDFSYEQYF. This rearrangement joins TRBV6-5 to TRBJ2-7; TRBD2 is a possible D gene (6 bases). CDR3 size: 14 residues. With 7 bases removed from V and 0 bases from J, the gap between germline ends came to 13 bases. Looked up from germline, CDR1 is MNHEY and CDR2 is SVGAGI.

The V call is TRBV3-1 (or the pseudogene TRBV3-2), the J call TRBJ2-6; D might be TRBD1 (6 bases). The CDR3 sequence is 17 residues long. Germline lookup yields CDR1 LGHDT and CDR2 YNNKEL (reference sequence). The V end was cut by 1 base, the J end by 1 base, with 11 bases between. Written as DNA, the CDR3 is TGTGCCAGCAGCCAAGGGTCCAGGGGATCTGGGGCCAACGTCCTGACTTTC. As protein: CASSQGSRGSGANVLTF.

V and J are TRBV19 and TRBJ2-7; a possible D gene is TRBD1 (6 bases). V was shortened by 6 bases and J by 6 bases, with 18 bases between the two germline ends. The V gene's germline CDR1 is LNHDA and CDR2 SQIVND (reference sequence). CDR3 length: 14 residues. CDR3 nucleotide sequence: TGTGCCAGTAGCAATGGACCCACAGGGTTCGAGCAGTACTTC. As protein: CASSNGPTGFEQYF. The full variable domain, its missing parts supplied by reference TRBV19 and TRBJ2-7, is DGGITQSPKYLFRKEGQNVTLSCEQNLNHDAMYWYRQDPGQGLRLIYYSQIVNDFQKGDIAEGYSVSREKKESFPLTVTSAQKNPTAFYLCASSNGPTGFEQYFGPGTRLTVT.

CDR3 sequence reads: CAVRGILKNTEAFF. CDR3 coding DNA: TGCGCCGTGAGGGGGATACTAAAGAACACTGAAGCTTTCTTT. The V call is TRBV4-1, the J call TRBJ1-1; a weak D match, TRBD1 (6 bases). The CDR3 contains 14 residues. V was cut by 11 bases and J by 1 base, with 17 bases left in between. Germline CDR1 is MGHRA and CDR2 is YSYEKL.

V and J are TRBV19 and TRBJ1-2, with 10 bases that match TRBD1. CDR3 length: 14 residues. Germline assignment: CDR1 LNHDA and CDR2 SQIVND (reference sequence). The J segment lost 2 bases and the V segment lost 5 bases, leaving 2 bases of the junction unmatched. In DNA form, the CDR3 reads TGTGCCAGTAGTTGGGACAGGGGCAACTATGGCTACACCTTC. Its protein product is CASSWDRGNYGYTF.

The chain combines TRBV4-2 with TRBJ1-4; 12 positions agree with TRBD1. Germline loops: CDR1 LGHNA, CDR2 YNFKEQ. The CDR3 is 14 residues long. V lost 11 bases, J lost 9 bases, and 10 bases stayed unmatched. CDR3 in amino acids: CASFPGQGAKKLFF. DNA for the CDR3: TGTGCCTCCTTCCCGGGACAGGGGGCGAAAAAACTGTTTTTT.

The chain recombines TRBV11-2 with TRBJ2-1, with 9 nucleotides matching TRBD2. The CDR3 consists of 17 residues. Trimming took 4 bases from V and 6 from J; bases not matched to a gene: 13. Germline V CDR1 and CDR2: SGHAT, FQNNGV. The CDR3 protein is CASSSQLREGRRNEQFF. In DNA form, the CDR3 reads TGTGCCAGCAGCTCCCAATTGCGGGAGGGCCGTCGCAATGAGCAGTTCTTC.